This T cell receptor (beta chain) was captured by sequencing in a study of spatial heterogeneity in lung cancer. Study-wide background: For the average unique TCR and UMI combination, more than nine occurrences appeared in raw reads.

This CDR3 region has 15 residues. V dropped 5 bases and J dropped 5; count of bases not matched to a gene: 7. The germline gives CDR1 MNHEY, CDR2 SVGAGI. The time point is: sample taken at primary tumor resection. Whole RNA, isolated from tumor, nontumor lung or frozen PBMC, was sequenced without prior sorting. This clonotype has a count of ten or more. Its antigen is unknown. TCRdb analysed the 5' RACE reads with MiXCR anew, one entry per CDR3 protein. The sample lists about 13,000 distinct CDR3 sequences; roughly 5.6% were seen once. Broader study findings: As ubiquitous and regional nonsynonymous mutations varied, counts of ubiquitous and regional expanded TCRs tracked them, respectively. Mutation counts in tumors were tracked by counts of expanded intratumoral alpha and beta TCRs.

The sample consisted of lung tumor tissue, taken at surgery. The source of this sequence is a male donor with early-stage non-small cell lung cancer. The chain joins TRBV6-5 to TRBJ1-1; the match to TRBD1 covers 11 bases. The CDR3 loop reads CASSRGQGDGTEAFF. Here the CDR3 DNA reads TGTGCCAGCAGTAGGGGACAGGGGGACGGAACTGAAGCTTTCTTT.